This is a list of T cell receptor beta chains from one sample in a study of OX40 agonist ivuxolimab in advanced cancers. The method was immunoSEQ multiplex PCR; TCRdb's version includes in-frame clones alone and lacks a portion of them. The table has roughly 71,000 clones, around 89% seen once. Sequenced here: CD4+ or CD8+ T cells sorted from blood, sampled in a trial of the OX40 agonist ivuxolimab. The receptor source for this set is an adult with an advanced solid tumor such as melanoma, head and neck, liver or kidney cancer. Both conserved end residues are trimmed from each CDR3. Rows may omit the clone size; those that give it use once, few, many or a size class.

abundance	v_gene	j_gene	CDR3aa
.	TRBV5-4	TRBJ2-7	ASSLGSGRVYEQY
.	TRBV28	TRBJ2-3	ASAHPSADTQY
.	TRBV6-1	TRBJ2-1	ASSSSGTRGHEQF
.	TRBV2	TRBJ2-1	ASSVISGDYNEQF
.	TRBV7-9	TRBJ2-7	ASSPISYEQY
few	TRBV19	TRBJ2-5	ASGAETQY
once	TRBV18	TRBJ1-2	ASSPEAGYGYT
.	TRBV11-3	TRBJ1-6	ASSHRVGSYNSPLH
.	TRBV6-5	TRBJ2-7	ASSFLPVAGGNEQY
.	TRBV28	TRBJ2-7	ASRGQGVPLSYEQY
few	TRBV6-5	TRBJ2-7	ASRLSGGRNEQY
few	TRBV15	TRBJ2-1	ATSRLADDNEQF
.	TRBV12-5	TRBJ2-7	ASGLVLPPGAREQY
.	TRBV30	TRBJ1-6	AWSVGEALH
.	TRBV19	TRBJ2-7	ASSITKGQASYEQY
.	TRBV6-5	TRBJ2-3	ASSYSQGGMGDTQY
.	TRBV6-5	TRBJ1-2	ASSYSSGGWGYT
.	TRBV5-1	TRBJ2-7	ASSRTSGGFSSYEQY
.	TRBV7-8	TRBJ1-1	ASSLDPGAYPNTEAF
.	TRBV19	TRBJ2-2	ASSEPLSGTNTGELF
.	TRBV11-3	TRBJ1-3	ASSLRGSEGNTIY
.	TRBV7-2	TRBJ1-1	ASSLESQASEAF
.	TRBV5-1	TRBJ2-2	ASSLSGQGFSNTGELF
.	TRBV5-4	TRBJ2-5	ASSEPGQKFRETQY
once	TRBV9	TRBJ1-1	ASSVGEGDTEAF
.	TRBV7-8	TRBJ2-7	ASSLAGQGSYEQY
few	TRBV6-4	TRBJ2-3	ASSARTGADTQY